The clone carrying this T cell receptor beta chain has a count of ten or more. Its specificity is unknown. One junction end does not reproduce the germline sequence, and a read error may be involved. These data belong to a study of T-cell reconstitution after alpha-beta-depleted transplantation in children. The germline gives CDR1 DFQATT, CDR2 SNEGSKA (reference sequence). CDR3 size: 10 residues. Unique molecular identifiers were built into the TCRbeta library. Each CDR3 protein is one row after TCRdb ran MiXCR on the PCR reads. Of under 300,000 distinct CDR3 sequences detected, roughly 12% appear once; the ten largest clones hold around 22%. Findings of the study overall: Several hundred expanded graft clones reportedly supplied alpha-beta T cells about two months after transplant. T-cell counts and diversity at one year following transplant were attributed mainly to newly produced T cells. Some patients' high day-60 TCRbeta diversity was traced to surviving recipient T cells and thymic progenitors.

Here the sequenced sample was peripheral blood, taken 180 days after TCRalphabeta/CD19-depleted stem cell transplant. This receptor was taken from a male patient between 2 and 15 years old who had a stem cell transplant for chronic granulomatous disease, so the T cells may come from the graft donor. This chain uses TRBV20-1 with TRBJ1-3; no clear D gene. The CDR3 DNA follows: TGTGGGAAGAGTGGAAACACCATATATTTT. This translates into CGKSGNTIYF.